The clone carrying this T cell receptor beta chain was observed many times. Antigen: not known. The CDR3 goes on 3 residues after the read ends, and that part is filled in from the germline J gene. Heparinized whole blood, 5 to 8 ml, came from each donor. The data were produced by immunoSEQ multiplex PCR, yet TCRdb's version contains in-frame clones alone and is incomplete. Listed here are about 26,000 clones without any singletons, the top ten holding about 24%. This CDR3 has 12 residues. V trimming: 5 bases; J trimming: 5 bases; junction bases outside the gene matches: 4. From germline, CDR1 is SQVTM and CDR2 ANQGSEA. This sample was included in a study of T cell clonality in common variable immunodeficiency. General observations from the study: In common variable immunodeficiency, TCR beta chains reportedly carried fewer deletions and N-nucleotide insertions.

The sequencing input was peripheral blood mononuclear cells. J is TRBJ2-5 and V is TRBV29-1; 8 bases fit TRBD1. The receptor was derived from a human donor with common variable immunodeficiency. CDR3 bases read: TGCAGCGTTAACAGGGGGTACGAGACC. This sequence encodes CSVNRGYET. The CDR3 as a whole reads CSVNRGYETQYF.